The next 18 T cell receptor beta chains were all read from a single sample in a study of blood T cell repertoires in COVID-19. Clones were sequenced by immunoSEQ multiplex PCR, and TCRdb holds only the in-frame ones, with some missing. The table has under 400,000 clones, over 75% seen once. Sequenced: peripheral blood. Receptors originate from a woman younger than 45 with COVID-19, enrolled during active disease.

The V call is TRBV6-2 or TRBV6-3, the J call TRBJ1-1; D not certain. V lost 3 bases and J 4 bases, leaving 15 bases between the germline ends. CDR3 length equals 15 residues. Germline V gives CDR1 MNHEY, CDR2 SVGEGT. CDR3 bases: TGTGCCAGCAGTTATTCCGTTTGGGCGGGCACTGAAGCTTTCTTT. It yields the protein CASSYSVWAGTEAFF.

This chain uses TRBV5-1 with TRBJ2-2, with 7 nucleotides matching TRBD1. Germline V gene data show CDR1 as SGHRS and CDR2 as YFSETQ. Trimming at V came to 9 bases and at J to 5 bases, leaving 10 bases not matched to a gene. The CDR3 loop spans 14 amino acids. DNA of the CDR3: TGCGCCACAAAGGGGGCACCGGGGACCGGGGAGCTGTTTTTT. Its protein product is CATKGAPGTGELFF.

J is TRBJ2-1 and V is TRBV30; 7 bases map to TRBD2. The germline CDR1 and CDR2 sequences are GTSNPN and SVGIG (reference sequence). V gave up 2 bases and J gave up 6 bases; unmatched junction bases: 7. This CDR3 contains 14 residues. The CDR3 DNA sequence: TGTGCCTGGAGTTATGGACTAGTGGCCAATGAGCAGTTCTTC. Translating it yields CAWSYGLVANEQFF. Based on the CDR3 plus reference TRBV30 and TRBJ2-1, the full variable domain is SQTIHQWPATLVQPVGSPLSLECTVEGTSNPNLYWYRQAAGRGLQLLFYSVGIGQISSEVPQNLSASRPQDRQFILSSKKLLLSDSGFYLCAWSYGLVANEQFFGPGTRLTVL.

The J gene is TRBJ2-7, the V gene TRBV12-5; TRBD1 might be the D (5 bases). Trimming stripped 6 bases from V and 2 bases from J, with 17 bases between. There are 15 residues in the CDR3. Germline assignment: CDR1 LGHNT and CDR2 FRNRAP. The CDR3 spells CASGLDSVGTYEQYF. CDR3 nucleotides: TGTGCTAGTGGCCTCGACAGCGTCGGTACCTACGAGCAGTACTTC.

This clone has more than one count but fewer than ten. This chain connects TRBV10-1 to TRBJ1-2; D gene unclear. V was clipped by 2 bases and J by 4 bases, with 8 bases between them. CDR3 length: 13 residues. Germline V gene data show CDR1 as WNHNN and CDR2 as SYGVQD (reference sequence). CDR3 sequence reads: CASSENGPYGYTF. DNA of the CDR3: TGCGCCAGCAGTGAGAATGGCCCCTATGGCTACACCTTC.

The chain combines TRBV11-2 with TRBJ2-1, with a weak D call TRBD2 (6 bases). Germline V lookup: CDR1 SGHAT, CDR2 FQNNGV. The V gene lost 5 bases and the J gene lost 0 bases, with 11 bases spanning the gap. The CDR3 runs to 15 residues. The CDR3 spells CASSPDYSSYNEQFF. DNA of the CDR3: TGTGCCAGCAGCCCGGACTATAGCTCCTACAATGAGCAGTTCTTC.

The chain employs TRBV6-5 and TRBJ2-3, with D possibly TRBD1 on 6 matching bases. Trimming took 6 bases from V and 2 from J, leaving 12 bases between them. CDR1 and CDR2 from the germline V gene are MNHEY and SVGAGI. CDR3 length: 14 residues. CDR3 coding DNA: TGTGCCAGCAGCCCCGACAGGATCACAGATACGCAGTATTTT. Its protein is CASSPDRITDTQYF.

The CDR3 here is CATSGAGGTGELFF. The CDR3 DNA is TGTGCTACATCCGGGGCGGGAGGCACCGGGGAGCTGTTTTTT. This chain connects TRBV7-3 to TRBJ2-2; 8 bases map to TRBD2. This CDR3 has 14 amino acids. The germline V gene has CDR1 SGHTA and CDR2 FQGTGA.

Only one count was recorded for this clone. V is TRBV21-1 and J is TRBJ2-2; the table's D call of TRBD2 was not tested on the DNA. TRBV21-1 is noted as a pseudogene. The CDR3 extends over 14 amino acids. The CDR3, as DNA: TGTGCCAGCAGCCCCGCGTCGGGCACCGGGGAGCTGTTTTTT. Translation: CASSPASGTGELFF.

This chain joins TRBV7-3 and TRBJ2-1; TRBD1 matches 8 bases. Germline V gives CDR1 SGHTA, CDR2 FQGTGA. After removal of 2 bases from V and 4 bases from J, the junction contained 7 bases not matched to a gene. This CDR3 region has 16 residues. CDR3 sequence (DNA): TGTGCCAGCAGCTTAGTGGGACAGGCCGATTACAATGAGCAGTTCTTC. Amino acid sequence: CASSLVGQADYNEQFF.

The chain has TRBV6-5 and TRBJ2-7; 11 bases fit TRBD2. V was clipped by 1 base and J by 5 bases; unmatched bases: 7. Germline assignment: CDR1 MNHEY and CDR2 SVGAGI. The CDR3 contains 16 residues. The CDR3 DNA sequence: TGTGCCAGCAGTTACTTCCATAGCGGGAGGGCCAACGAGCAGTACTTC. Its protein product is CASSYFHSGRANEQYF.

The chain carries TRBV7-8 and TRBJ2-3, with 10 bases lining up with TRBD1. Germline V gene data show CDR1 as SGHVS and CDR2 as FQNEAQ. Losses at the gene ends were 1 base for V and 4 bases for J; bases not matched to a gene: 2. This CDR3 is built from 15 residues. Written as DNA, the CDR3 is TGTGCCAGCAGCTTAGGGACAGGGGGGGCAGATACGCAGTATTTT. Residues: CASSLGTGGADTQYF. Together with reference TRBV7-8 and TRBJ2-3, the CDR3 gives the full variable domain: GAGVSQSPRYKVAKRGQDVALRCDPISGHVSLFWYQQALGQGPEFLTYFQNEAQLDKSGLPSDRFFAERPEGSVSTLKIQRTQQEDSAVYLCASSLGTGGADTQYFGPGTRLTVL.

A word on this clone: Within the sample, other DNA sequences also encode this same CDR3. This chain links TRBV9 with TRBJ2-7, with D maybe TRBD2 (5 bases). Deletions cut 0 bases from V and 3 bases from J, with 10 bases between. Germline assignment: CDR1 SGDLS and CDR2 YYNGEE. The CDR3 spans 14 residues. Here the CDR3 reads CASSVDPGIYEQYF. The CDR3 bases are TGTGCCAGCAGCGTAGACCCGGGAATCTACGAGCAGTACTTC.

V gene TRBV6-5 combines with J gene TRBJ1-5; perhaps TRBD1 as D (6 bases). CDR3 length: 13 residues. Trimming left V 9 bases short and J 2 bases short, with 11 bases between. Germline CDR1 reads MNHEY; CDR2 reads SVGAGI. The CDR3 here is CASKTGGNQPQHF. The CDR3 region has the DNA TGTGCCAGTAAGACAGGCGGCAATCAGCCCCAGCATTTT.

The genes are TRBV5-4 and TRBJ2-1; 11 bases map to TRBD2. Germline CDR1 reads SGHNT; CDR2 reads YYREEE (reference sequence). V shed 4 bases and J 3 bases; nucleotides not matched to a gene: 3. The CDR3 consists of 15 residues. The CDR3 loop is CASSLGLADYNEQFF. The CDR3, as DNA: TGTGCCAGCAGCCTGGGACTAGCGGACTACAATGAGCAGTTCTTC.

J is TRBJ2-1 and V is TRBV6-2 or TRBV6-3; 10 bases are shared with TRBD1. With 0 bases clipped from V and 7 bases from J, the junction kept 3 bases outside the gene matches. The CDR3 length is 15 residues. Germline CDR1 and CDR2: MNHEY and SVGEGT. This CDR3 reads CASSYSGTGVNEQFF. As DNA, the CDR3 is TGTGCCAGCAGTTACTCCGGGACAGGGGTTAATGAGCAGTTCTTC.

The chain links TRBV2 to TRBJ1-5, with unresolved D. V lost 0 bases and J lost 0, with 12 bases in between. This CDR3 contains 17 residues. Per germline, CDR1 SNHLY and CDR2 FYNNEI. The CDR3 sequence is CASSEARPTNSNQPQHF. The CDR3 nucleotides are TGTGCCAGCAGTGAAGCCAGGCCAACAAATAGCAATCAGCCCCAGCATTTT.

Comment on this clone: A read error may account for a junction end that differs from germline. The chain is built from TRBV7-2 and TRBJ2-4, with 8 bases that match TRBD1. Germline CDR1 and CDR2: SGHTA and FQGNSA. The CDR3 consists of 13 residues. CDR3 loop: CASSVADRGIQYF. As DNA, the CDR3 is TGTGCCAGCAGCGTAGCCGACAGGGGCATTCAGTACTTC. The entire variable domain, with the rest obtained from reference TRBV7-2 and TRBJ2-4, is as follows: GAGVSQSPSNKVTEKGKDVELRCDPISGHTALYWYRQSLGQGLEFLIYFQGNSAPDKSGLPSDRFSAERTGGSVSTLTIQRTQQEDSAVYLCASSVADRGIQYFGAGTRLSVL.